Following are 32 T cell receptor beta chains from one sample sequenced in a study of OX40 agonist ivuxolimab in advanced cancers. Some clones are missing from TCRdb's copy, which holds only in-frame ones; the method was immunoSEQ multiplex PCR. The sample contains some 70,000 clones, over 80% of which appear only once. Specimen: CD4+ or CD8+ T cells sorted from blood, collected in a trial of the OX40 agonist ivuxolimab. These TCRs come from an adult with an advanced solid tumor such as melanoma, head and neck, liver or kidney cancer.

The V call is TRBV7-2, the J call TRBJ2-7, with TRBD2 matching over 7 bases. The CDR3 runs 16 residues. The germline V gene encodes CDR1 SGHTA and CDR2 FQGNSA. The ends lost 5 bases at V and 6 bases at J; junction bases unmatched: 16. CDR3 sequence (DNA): TGTGCCAGCAGCCGAAATCAAGGACTAGACGGGCTCGAGCAGTACTTC. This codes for CASSRNQGLDGLEQYF.

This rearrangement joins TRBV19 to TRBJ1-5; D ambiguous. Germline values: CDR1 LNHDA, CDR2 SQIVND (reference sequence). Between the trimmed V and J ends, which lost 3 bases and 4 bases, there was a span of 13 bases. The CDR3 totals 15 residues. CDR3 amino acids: CASSMRTATNQPQHF. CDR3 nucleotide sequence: TGTGCCAGTAGTATGAGGACGGCCACAAATCAGCCCCAGCATTTT.

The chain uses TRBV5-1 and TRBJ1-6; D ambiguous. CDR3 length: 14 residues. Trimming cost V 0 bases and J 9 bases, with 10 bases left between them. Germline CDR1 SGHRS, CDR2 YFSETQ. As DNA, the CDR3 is TGCGCCAGCAGCTTGGGACCGGCTCCTTCACCCCTCCACTTT. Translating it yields CASSLGPAPSPLHF. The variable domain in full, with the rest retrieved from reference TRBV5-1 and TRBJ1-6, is KAGVTQTPRYLIKTRGQQVTLSCSPISGHRSVSWYQQTPGQGLQFLFEYFSETQRNKGNFPGRFSGRQFSNSRSEMNVSTLELGDSALYLCASSLGPAPSPLHFGNGTRLTVT.

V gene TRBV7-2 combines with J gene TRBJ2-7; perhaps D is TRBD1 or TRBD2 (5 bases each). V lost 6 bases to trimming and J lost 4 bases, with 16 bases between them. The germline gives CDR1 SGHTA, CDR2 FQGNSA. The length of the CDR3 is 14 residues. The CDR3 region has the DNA TGTGCCAGCAGTTTTCCGGGACGATCGTACGAGCAGTACTTC. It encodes CASSFPGRSYEQYF.

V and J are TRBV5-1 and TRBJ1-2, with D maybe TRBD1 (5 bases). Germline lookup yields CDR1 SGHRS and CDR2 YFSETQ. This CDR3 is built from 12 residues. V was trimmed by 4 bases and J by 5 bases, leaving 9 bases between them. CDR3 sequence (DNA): TGCGCCAGCAGCCCGGGGGGGTATGGCTACACCTTC. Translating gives CASSPGGYGYTF.

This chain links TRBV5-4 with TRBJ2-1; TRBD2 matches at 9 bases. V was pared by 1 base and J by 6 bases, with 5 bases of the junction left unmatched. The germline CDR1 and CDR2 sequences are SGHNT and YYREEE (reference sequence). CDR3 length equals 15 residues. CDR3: CASSLFSGSFNEQFF. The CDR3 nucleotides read TGTGCCAGCAGCTTGTTTAGCGGGAGTTTCAATGAGCAGTTCTTC.

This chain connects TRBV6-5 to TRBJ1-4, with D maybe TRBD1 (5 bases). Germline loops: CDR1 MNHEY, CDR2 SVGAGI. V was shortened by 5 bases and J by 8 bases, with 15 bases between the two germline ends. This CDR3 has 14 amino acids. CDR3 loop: CASSPGLSKEKLFF. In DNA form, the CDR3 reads TGTGCCAGCAGTCCGGGACTGAGTAAAGAAAAACTGTTTTTT.

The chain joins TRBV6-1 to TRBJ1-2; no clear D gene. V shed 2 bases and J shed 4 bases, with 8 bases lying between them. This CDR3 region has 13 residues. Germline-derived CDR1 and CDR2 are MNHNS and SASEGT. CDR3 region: CASSEQRTYGYTF. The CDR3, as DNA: TGTGCCAGCAGTGAACAACGGACCTATGGCTACACCTTC.

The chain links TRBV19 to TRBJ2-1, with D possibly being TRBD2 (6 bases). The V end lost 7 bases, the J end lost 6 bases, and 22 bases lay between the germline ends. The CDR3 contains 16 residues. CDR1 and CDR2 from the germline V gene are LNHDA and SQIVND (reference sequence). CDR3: CASTSGTGVFGNEQFF. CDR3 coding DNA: TGTGCCAGTACCTCAGGGACTGGCGTATTCGGCAATGAGCAGTTCTTC.

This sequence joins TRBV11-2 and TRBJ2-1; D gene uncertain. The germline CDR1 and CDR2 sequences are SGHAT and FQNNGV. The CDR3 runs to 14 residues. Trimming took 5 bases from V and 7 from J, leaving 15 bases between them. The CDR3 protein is CASSKVEQTNEQFF. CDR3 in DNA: TGTGCCAGCAGCAAAGTCGAGCAGACGAATGAGCAGTTCTTC.

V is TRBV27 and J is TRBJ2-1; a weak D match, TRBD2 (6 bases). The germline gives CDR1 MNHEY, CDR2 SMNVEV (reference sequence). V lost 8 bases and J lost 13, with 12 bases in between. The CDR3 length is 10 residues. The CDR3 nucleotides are TGTGCCAGCGGGCGGACTACTCAGTTCTTC. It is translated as CASGRTTQFF.

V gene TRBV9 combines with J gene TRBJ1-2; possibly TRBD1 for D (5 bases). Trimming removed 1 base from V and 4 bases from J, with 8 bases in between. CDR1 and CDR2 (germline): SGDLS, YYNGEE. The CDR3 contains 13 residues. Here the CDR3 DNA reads TGTGCCAGCAGCGTAAGGGGTAGCTATGGCTACACCTTC. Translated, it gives CASSVRGSYGYTF.

CDR3: CASSPNIGGTDTQYF. In nucleotides, the CDR3 is TGCGCCAGCAGCCCTAACATTGGTGGTACAGATACGCAGTATTTT. The rearrangement joins TRBV4-1 to TRBJ2-3, with D unresolved. Germline V gene lookup returns CDR1 MGHRA and CDR2 YSYEKL. V was clipped by 4 bases and J by 3 bases, with 14 bases between them. The CDR3 totals 15 residues.

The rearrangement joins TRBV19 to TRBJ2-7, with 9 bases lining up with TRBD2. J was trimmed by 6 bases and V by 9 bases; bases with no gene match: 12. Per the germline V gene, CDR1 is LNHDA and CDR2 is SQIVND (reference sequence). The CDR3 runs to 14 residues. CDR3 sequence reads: CASAFGGRASEQYF. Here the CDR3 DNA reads TGTGCCAGCGCCTTTGGCGGGAGGGCTAGCGAGCAGTACTTC.

The CDR3 loop is CASSLLSAFF. The CDR3 bases are TGTGCCAGCAGCTTATTATCGGCTTTCTTT. The chain carries TRBV7-9 and TRBJ1-1; D uncertain. Germline V gene sequence: CDR1 SEHNR, CDR2 FQNEAQ (reference sequence). This CDR3 is built from 10 residues. The ends were cut back, 2 bases at V and 11 bases at J, with 6 bases in the middle.

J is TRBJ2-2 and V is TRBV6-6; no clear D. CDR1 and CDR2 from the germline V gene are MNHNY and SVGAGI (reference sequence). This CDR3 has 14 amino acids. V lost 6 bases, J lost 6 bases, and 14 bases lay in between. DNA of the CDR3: TGTGCCAGCAGGCTTAGTTCTTTCGCCGGGGAGCTGTTTTTT. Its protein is CASRLSSFAGELFF.

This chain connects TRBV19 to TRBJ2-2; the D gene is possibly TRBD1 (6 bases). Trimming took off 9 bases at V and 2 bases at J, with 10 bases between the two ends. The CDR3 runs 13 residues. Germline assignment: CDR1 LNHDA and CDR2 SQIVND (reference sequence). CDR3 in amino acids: CASRGANTGELFF. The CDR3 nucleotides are TGTGCCAGCAGGGGAGCTAACACCGGGGAGCTGTTTTTT.

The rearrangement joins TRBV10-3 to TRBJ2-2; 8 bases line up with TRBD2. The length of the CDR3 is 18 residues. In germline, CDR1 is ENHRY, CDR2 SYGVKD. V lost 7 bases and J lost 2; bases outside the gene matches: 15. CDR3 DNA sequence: TGTGCCATCACACCGAGACAGACCGGGACTAGAAACACCGGGGAGCTGTTTTTT. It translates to CAITPRQTGTRNTGELFF.

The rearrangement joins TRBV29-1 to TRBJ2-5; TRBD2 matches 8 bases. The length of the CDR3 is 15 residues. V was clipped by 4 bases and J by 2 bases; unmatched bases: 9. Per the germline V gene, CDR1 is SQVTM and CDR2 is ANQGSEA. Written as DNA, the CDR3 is TGCAGCGTTGGCAGCGCTAGCGGGCCACAAGAGACCCAGTACTTC. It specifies CSVGSASGPQETQYF.

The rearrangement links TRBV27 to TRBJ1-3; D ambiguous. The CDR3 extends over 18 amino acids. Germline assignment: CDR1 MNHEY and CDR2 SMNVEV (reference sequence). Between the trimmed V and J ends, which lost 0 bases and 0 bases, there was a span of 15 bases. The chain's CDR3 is CASSLSSGGSSSGNTIYF. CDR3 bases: TGTGCCAGCAGTTTATCCTCGGGAGGAAGTAGCTCTGGAAACACCATATATTTT.

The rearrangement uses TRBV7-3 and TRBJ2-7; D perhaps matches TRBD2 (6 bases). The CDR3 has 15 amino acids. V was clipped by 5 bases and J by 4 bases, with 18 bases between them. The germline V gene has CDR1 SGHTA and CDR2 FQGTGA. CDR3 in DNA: TGTGCCAGCAGCCAAGGGACGGGAGTTGGTTACGAGCAGTACTTC. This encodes CASSQGTGVGYEQYF.

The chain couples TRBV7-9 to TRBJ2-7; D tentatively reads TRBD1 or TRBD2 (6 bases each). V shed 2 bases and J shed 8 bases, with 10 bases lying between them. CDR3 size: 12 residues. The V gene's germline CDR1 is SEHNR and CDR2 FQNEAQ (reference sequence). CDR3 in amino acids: CASSLRGAQQYF. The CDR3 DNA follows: TGTGCCAGCAGCTTAAGGGGGGCCCAGCAGTACTTC. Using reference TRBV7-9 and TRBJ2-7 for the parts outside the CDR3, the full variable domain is DTGVSQNPRHKITKRGQNVTFRCDPISEHNRLYWYRQTLGQGPEFLTYFQNEAQLEKSRLLSDRFSAERPKGSFSTLEIQRTEQGDSAMYLCASSLRGAQQYFGPGTRLTVT.

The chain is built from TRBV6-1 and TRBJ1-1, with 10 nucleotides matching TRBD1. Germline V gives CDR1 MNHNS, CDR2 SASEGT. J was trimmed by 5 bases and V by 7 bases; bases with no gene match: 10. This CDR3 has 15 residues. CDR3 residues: CASKGTGARRTEAFF. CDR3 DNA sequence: TGTGCCAGCAAAGGGACAGGGGCACGGAGGACTGAAGCTTTCTTT.

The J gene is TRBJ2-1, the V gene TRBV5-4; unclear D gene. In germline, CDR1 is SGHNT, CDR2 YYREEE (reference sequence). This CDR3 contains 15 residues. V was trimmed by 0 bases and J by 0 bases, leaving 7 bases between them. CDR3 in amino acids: CASSLAGFSYNEQFF. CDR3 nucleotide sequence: TGTGCCAGCAGCTTGGCCGGCTTCTCCTACAATGAGCAGTTCTTC.

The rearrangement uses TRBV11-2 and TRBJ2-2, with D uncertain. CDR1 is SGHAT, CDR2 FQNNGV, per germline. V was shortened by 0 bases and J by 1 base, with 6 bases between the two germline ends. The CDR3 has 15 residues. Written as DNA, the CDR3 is TGTGCCAGCAGCTTAGATCGGTGGAACACCGGGGAGCTGTTTTTT. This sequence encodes CASSLDRWNTGELFF. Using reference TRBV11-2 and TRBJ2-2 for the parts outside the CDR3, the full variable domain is EAGVAQSPRYKIIEKRQSVAFWCNPISGHATLYWYQQILGQGPKLLIQFQNNGVVDDSQLPKDRFSAERLKGVDSTLKIQPAKLEDSAVYLCASSLDRWNTGELFFGEGSRLTVL.

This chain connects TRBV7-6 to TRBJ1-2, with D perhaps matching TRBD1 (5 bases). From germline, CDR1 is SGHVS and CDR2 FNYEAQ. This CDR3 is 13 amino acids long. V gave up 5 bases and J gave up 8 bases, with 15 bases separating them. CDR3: CASSERQNRGYTF. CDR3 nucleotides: TGTGCCAGCAGCGAAAGACAGAATCGAGGCTACACCTTC.

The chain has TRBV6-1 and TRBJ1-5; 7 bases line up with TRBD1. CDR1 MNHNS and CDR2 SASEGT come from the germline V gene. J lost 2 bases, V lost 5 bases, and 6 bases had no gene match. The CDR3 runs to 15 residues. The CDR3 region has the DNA TGTGCCAGCAGTTCCCAGGGGGGCGGCAATCAGCCCCAGCATTTT. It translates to CASSSQGGGNQPQHF.

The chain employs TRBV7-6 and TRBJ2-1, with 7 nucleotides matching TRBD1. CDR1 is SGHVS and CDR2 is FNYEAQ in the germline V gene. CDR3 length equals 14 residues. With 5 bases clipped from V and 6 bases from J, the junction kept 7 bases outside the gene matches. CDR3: CASSTGDGGNEQFF. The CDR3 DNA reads TGTGCCAGCAGCACAGGGGATGGGGGCAATGAGCAGTTCTTC.

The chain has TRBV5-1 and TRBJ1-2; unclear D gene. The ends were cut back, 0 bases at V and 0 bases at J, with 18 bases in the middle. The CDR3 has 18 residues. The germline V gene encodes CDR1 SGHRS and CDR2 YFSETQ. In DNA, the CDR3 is TGCGCCAGCAGCTTGGGAATTGATTGGAGGGCCGCTAACTATGGCTACACCTTC. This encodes CASSLGIDWRAANYGYTF.

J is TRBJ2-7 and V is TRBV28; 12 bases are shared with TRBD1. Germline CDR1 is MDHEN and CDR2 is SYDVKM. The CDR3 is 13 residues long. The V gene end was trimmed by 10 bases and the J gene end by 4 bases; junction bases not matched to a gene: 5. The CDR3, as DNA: TGTGCCATCGGGACAGGGGGCCAGTACGAGCAGTACTTC. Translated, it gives CAIGTGGQYEQYF.

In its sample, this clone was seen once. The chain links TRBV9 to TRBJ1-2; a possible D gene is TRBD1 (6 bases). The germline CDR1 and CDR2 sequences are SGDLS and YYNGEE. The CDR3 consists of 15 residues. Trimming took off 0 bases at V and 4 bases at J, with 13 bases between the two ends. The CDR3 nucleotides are TGTGCCAGCAGCGTAGGCCTTGGACAGATCTATGGCTACACCTTC. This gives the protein CASSVGLGQIYGYTF.

In DNA form, the CDR3 reads TGTGCCAGCAGTGACTTAGCGGGAGCCTGGGATACGCAGTATTTT. Translated, it gives CASSDLAGAWDTQYF. J is TRBJ2-3 and V is TRBV6-4; 9 bases match TRBD2. This CDR3 has 15 residues. Germline V CDR1 and CDR2: MRHNA, SNTAGT. The V gene end was trimmed by 1 base and the J gene end by 6 bases; junction bases not matched to a gene: 5.